These 28 T cell receptor beta chains originate from one sample sequenced in a study of blood T cell repertoires in COVID-19. Some clones are missing from TCRdb's copy, which holds only in-frame ones; the method was immunoSEQ multiplex PCR. This sample yields approximately 50,000 clones, of which less than 80% are seen a single time; about 25% belongs to the top ten. Sample: peripheral blood. These receptor sequences come from a man aged 65-85 years with acute or convalescent COVID-19.

The CDR3 region is CASSTEGQLNEKLFF. The DNA of the CDR3 is TGCGCCAGCAGCACGGAGGGACAGCTTAATGAAAAACTGTTTTTT. The chain carries TRBV5-1 and TRBJ1-4, with TRBD1 matching 7 bases. The J segment lost 4 bases and the V segment lost 4 bases, leaving 7 bases of the junction unmatched. The CDR3 consists of 15 residues. CDR1 and CDR2 from the germline V gene are SGHRS and YFSETQ.

The chain is built from TRBV7-2 and TRBJ2-3, with 16 positions matching TRBD2. Germline-derived CDR1 and CDR2 are SGHTA and FQGNSA. V lost 1 base and J lost 4; bases outside the gene matches: 5. The CDR3 runs 18 residues. CDR3 DNA: TGTGCCAGCAGCTTAGAGGGACTAGCGGGGGGGCCTGCAGATACGCAGTATTTT. Translation gives CASSLEGLAGGPADTQYF. Supplemented by reference TRBV7-2 and TRBJ2-3, the full variable domain reads GAGVSQSPSNKVTEKGKDVELRCDPISGHTALYWYRQSLGQGLEFLIYFQGNSAPDKSGLPSDRFSAERTGGSVSTLTIQRTQQEDSAVYLCASSLEGLAGGPADTQYFGPGTRLTVL.

This chain uses TRBV6-5 with TRBJ1-2, with TRBD1 as a possible D gene (5 bases). The germline CDR1 and CDR2 sequences are MNHEY and SVGAGI. This CDR3 is built from 14 residues. Deletions cut 6 bases from V and 1 base from J, with 12 bases between. CDR3 protein: CASRRQRNNYGYTF. The CDR3 nucleotides read TGTGCCAGCAGGCGACAGCGAAATAACTATGGCTACACCTTC.

V and J are TRBV5-1 and TRBJ2-5; 14 bases map to TRBD2. Germline CDR1 and CDR2: SGHRS and YFSETQ. The CDR3 runs to 16 residues. V shed 4 bases, J shed 2 bases, and the junction held 4 bases outside the gene matches. The CDR3 region has the DNA TGCGCCAGCAGCACCCGGACTAGCGGGAGGCAAGAGACCCAGTACTTC. Translating it yields CASSTRTSGRQETQYF.

The chain has TRBV7-2 and TRBJ2-1, with D possibly being TRBD1 (6 bases). The V gene lost 3 bases and the J gene lost 7 bases, with 10 bases spanning the gap. Germline V gives CDR1 SGHTA, CDR2 FQGNSA. This CDR3 has 13 residues. CDR3 protein: CASSLARGNEQFF. DNA of the CDR3: TGTGCCAGCAGCTTGGCTAGGGGGAATGAGCAGTTCTTC.

This clone appeared once. This chain links TRBV29-1 with TRBJ2-3; 9 positions match TRBD1. With 5 bases clipped from V and 2 bases from J, the junction kept 11 bases outside the gene matches. The CDR3 runs 16 residues. Germline lookup yields CDR1 SQVTM and CDR2 ANQGSEA. The CDR3 DNA reads TGCAGCGTTTTTTTCGACAGGGGGACTAACACAGATACGCAGTATTTT. Amino acid sequence: CSVFFDRGTNTDTQYF.

The chain links TRBV5-6 to TRBJ2-1, with 12 bases identical to TRBD2. The CDR3 extends over 15 amino acids. V lost 7 bases and J lost 7; bases outside the gene matches: 9. CDR1 is SGHDT and CDR2 is YYEEEE in the germline V gene. The CDR3 loop reads CASLRLAGGWNEQFF. In DNA form, the CDR3 reads TGTGCCAGCTTACGGCTAGCGGGAGGGTGGAATGAGCAGTTCTTC.

This chain uses TRBV30 with TRBJ1-2; no firm D call. The CDR3 length is 13 residues. Germline-derived CDR1 and CDR2 are GTSNPN and SVGIG (reference sequence). V lost 4 bases to trimming and J lost 2 bases, with 11 bases between them. CDR3 region: CAWTGQVNYGYTF. DNA for the CDR3: TGTGCCTGGACAGGTCAGGTGAACTATGGCTACACCTTC.

About this clone: This sample includes further DNA sequences coding for the same CDR3. This chain uses TRBV28 with TRBJ2-5, with D unclear. Trimming removed 10 bases at V and 5 bases at J, with 29 bases between. The CDR3 covers 17 residues. Germline V lookup: CDR1 MDHEN, CDR2 SYDVKM. The CDR3 bases are TGTGCCATCGGCAAGCTGGGCCGGATGGCCCGACGGGAGACCCAGTACTTC. Protein sequence: CAIGKLGRMARRETQYF.

This chain uses TRBV6-1 with TRBJ1-2, with 8 bases fitting TRBD1. J was trimmed by 5 bases and V by 0 bases; bases with no gene match: 5. Germline CDR1 MNHNS, CDR2 SASEGT. CDR3 length equals 15 residues. CDR3 DNA: TGTGCCAGCAGTGAAGCCGGACAGGGAGGATATGGCTACACCTTC. It is translated as CASSEAGQGGYGYTF.

The chain links TRBV7-8 to TRBJ1-5; no definite D call. V lost 1 base, J lost 4 bases, and 8 bases lay in between. Germline CDR1 reads SGHVS; CDR2 reads FQNEAQ. This CDR3 spans 14 amino acids. CDR3 protein: CASSLGGGNQPQHF. CDR3 DNA sequence: TGTGCCAGCAGCTTAGGTGGAGGGAATCAGCCCCAGCATTTT. Together with reference TRBV7-8 and TRBJ1-5, the CDR3 gives the full variable domain: GAGVSQSPRYKVAKRGQDVALRCDPISGHVSLFWYQQALGQGPEFLTYFQNEAQLDKSGLPSDRFFAERPEGSVSTLKIQRTQQEDSAVYLCASSLGGGNQPQHFGDGTRLSIL.

This chain joins TRBV10-3 and TRBJ2-3; TRBD1 is a possible D gene (6 bases). This CDR3 region has 15 residues. Germline V gives CDR1 ENHRY, CDR2 SYGVKD. Deletions cut 2 bases from V and 6 bases from J, with 15 bases between. CDR3 nucleotides: TGTGCCATCAGTGAGGCACAGGGCACGGCGGATACGCAGTATTTT. Protein sequence: CAISEAQGTADTQYF.

The rearrangement uses TRBV19 and TRBJ2-7; 11 bases align to TRBD1. The germline V gene encodes CDR1 LNHDA and CDR2 SQIVND (reference sequence). The CDR3 spans 15 residues. J gave up 0 bases and V 5 bases, and 3 bases lay outside the gene matches. The CDR3 protein is CASSVGTGGSYEQYF. CDR3 sequence (DNA): TGTGCCAGTAGTGTCGGGACAGGGGGCTCCTACGAGCAGTACTTC.

This chain uses TRBV7-2 with TRBJ2-3; the D gene is possibly TRBD2 (5 bases). Germline values: CDR1 SGHTA, CDR2 FQGNSA. This CDR3 contains 16 residues. V lost 5 bases to trimming and J lost 2 bases, with 17 bases between them. The CDR3 bases are TGTGCCAGCAGCCCCCCCGGAGGCCTAGTCACAGATACGCAGTATTTT. It yields the protein CASSPPGGLVTDTQYF.

This sequence joins TRBV6-2 or TRBV6-3 and TRBJ2-7, with D tentatively TRBD2 (5 bases). The CDR3 covers 12 residues. In germline, CDR1 is MNHEY, CDR2 SVGEGT. Trimming cost V 5 bases and J 5 bases, with 10 bases left between them. CDR3 bases: TGTGCCAGCAGTCACGGGGTTCACGAGCAGTACTTC. Amino acids: CASSHGVHEQYF.

This chain connects TRBV7-9 to TRBJ2-1; tentatively, D is TRBD2 (5 bases). The CDR3 sequence is 15 residues long. Germline V lookup: CDR1 SEHNR, CDR2 FQNEAQ (reference sequence). The germline V and J ends were trimmed by 2 bases and 0 bases, with 8 bases remaining between them. The CDR3 region is CASSLLGGSYNEQFF. Written as DNA, the CDR3 is TGTGCCAGCAGCTTACTAGGAGGCTCCTACAATGAGCAGTTCTTC.

The chain couples TRBV28 to TRBJ2-7; the D gene is possibly TRBD1 (6 bases). The V gene's germline CDR1 is MDHEN and CDR2 SYDVKM. This CDR3 has 13 residues. Trimming cost V 7 bases and J 1 base, with 11 bases left between them. CDR3 bases: TGTGCCAGCACCCCCGGACAGTCCTACGAGCAGTACTTC. Protein: CASTPGQSYEQYF.

There are a few counts of this clone. The chain uses TRBV28 and TRBJ2-7; 9 positions agree with TRBD1. After removal of 4 bases from V and 6 bases from J, the junction contained 7 bases not matched to a gene. The CDR3 length is 14 residues. Per germline, CDR1 MDHEN and CDR2 SYDVKM. This CDR3 reads CASSSPGTGREQYF. The CDR3 region has the DNA TGTGCCAGCAGTTCCCCCGGGACAGGGCGCGAGCAGTACTTC. Looking up the rest from reference TRBV28 and TRBJ2-7 gives the full variable domain: DVKVTQSSRYLVKRTGEKVFLECVQDMDHENMFWYRQDPGLGLRLIYFSYDVKMKEKGDIPEGYSVSREKKERFSLILESASTNQTSMYLCASSSPGTGREQYFGPGTRLTVT.

The V and J genes are TRBV19 and TRBJ2-1; TRBD2 matches at 8 bases. CDR1 is LNHDA, CDR2 SQIVND, per germline (reference sequence). CDR3 length equals 16 residues. V shed 4 bases, J shed 7 bases, and the junction held 12 bases outside the gene matches. The CDR3 sequence is CASSTPGLELGNEQFF. The CDR3 nucleotides are TGTGCCAGTAGTACCCCGGGACTAGAATTAGGGAATGAGCAGTTCTTC. The full variable domain, in which reference TRBV19 and TRBJ2-1 provide the parts outside the CDR3, is DGGITQSPKYLFRKEGQNVTLSCEQNLNHDAMYWYRQDPGQGLRLIYYSQIVNDFQKGDIAEGYSVSREKKESFPLTVTSAQKNPTAFYLCASSTPGLELGNEQFFGPGTRLTVL.

The chain is built from TRBV2 and TRBJ2-2, with 8 bases matching TRBD1. V dropped 8 bases and J dropped 4; count of bases not matched to a gene: 6. The CDR3 covers 14 residues. Per the germline V gene, CDR1 is SNHLY and CDR2 is FYNNEI. The CDR3 loop reads CASVGQGGTGELFF. The CDR3, as DNA: TGTGCCAGCGTCGGACAGGGTGGCACCGGGGAGCTGTTTTTT.

The chain uses TRBV7-8 and TRBJ1-2; 8 nucleotides agree with TRBD1. V lost 6 bases and J lost 3; bases outside the gene matches: 6. The CDR3 is 14 amino acids. Per germline, CDR1 SGHVS and CDR2 FQNEAQ. CDR3 sequence: CASSQGAPDYGYTF. Written as DNA, the CDR3 is TGTGCCAGCAGTCAGGGGGCGCCCGACTATGGCTACACCTTC.

The chain is built from TRBV5-6 and TRBJ2-2; 13 nucleotides align to TRBD2. Unmatched junction bases numbered 11, after V lost 3 bases and J lost 6 bases. Germline CDR1 and CDR2: SGHDT and YYEEEE. The CDR3 loop spans 18 amino acids. CDR3 sequence (DNA): TGTGCCAGCAGCTACAACCCGGGACTAGCGGGATCGTCCGGGGAGCTGTTTTTT. The encoded protein is CASSYNPGLAGSSGELFF.

V gene TRBV27 combines with J gene TRBJ1-2, with TRBD1 identical over 7 bases. This CDR3 contains 16 residues. The V gene's germline CDR1 is MNHEY and CDR2 SMNVEV (reference sequence). V lost 0 bases and J lost 8; bases outside the gene matches: 12. In nucleotides, the CDR3 is TGTGCCAGCAGTTTATCGTCAGGGGGGTCCCTATACGGCTACACCTTC. Residues: CASSLSSGGSLYGYTF.

V is TRBV6-5 and J is TRBJ2-7, with a weak D call TRBD2 (5 bases). CDR1 and CDR2 from the germline V gene are MNHEY and SVGAGI. The CDR3 is made up of 15 amino acids. The ends were cut back, 2 bases at V and 2 bases at J, with 13 bases in the middle. CDR3 region: CASSYTREPTYEQYF. For the CDR3, the DNA is TGTGCCAGCAGTTACACCCGGGAACCAACCTACGAGCAGTACTTC.

This CDR3 reads CASSPQIGGRTGELFF. DNA for the CDR3: TGTGCCAGCAGCCCACAAATTGGGGGCCGCACCGGGGAGCTGTTTTTT. V gene TRBV7-3 combines with J gene TRBJ2-2; weak D call: TRBD1 (6 bases). This CDR3 comprises 16 residues. V gave up 5 bases and J gave up 4 bases, with 17 bases separating them. Germline V gene sequence: CDR1 SGHTA, CDR2 FQGTGA. The full variable domain, rest sourced from reference TRBV7-3 and TRBJ2-2, is GAGVSQTPSNKVTEKGKYVELRCDPISGHTALYWYRQSLGQGPEFLIYFQGTGAADDSGLPNDRFFAVRPEGSVSTLKIQRTERGDSAVYLCASSPQIGGRTGELFFGEGSRLTVL.

In this sample, this clone turned up once. The V call is TRBV30, the J call TRBJ1-5; a possible D gene is TRBD1 (6 bases). The CDR3 sequence is 14 residues long. The V end was cut by 5 bases, the J end by 2 bases, with 13 bases between. CDR1 is GTSNPN and CDR2 is SVGIG in the germline V gene (reference sequence). CDR3 bases: TGTGCCTGGGGGAACAGGGTCGGCAATCAGCCCCAGCATTTT. This sequence encodes CAWGNRVGNQPQHF.

The V call is TRBV5-1, the J call TRBJ1-2; no clear D gene. This CDR3 comprises 15 residues. Germline loops: CDR1 SGHRS, CDR2 YFSETQ. With 4 bases removed from V and 4 bases from J, the gap between germline ends came to 17 bases. The CDR3 sequence is CASSPYSGSPYGYTF. The CDR3 DNA reads as TGCGCCAGCAGCCCGTACAGTGGGTCCCCCTATGGCTACACCTTC.

The rearrangement joins TRBV4-2 to TRBJ1-2; 8 bases are a match to TRBD1. V was clipped by 4 bases and J by 4 bases; unmatched bases: 5. The germline CDR1 and CDR2 sequences are LGHNA and YNFKEQ. The CDR3 has 14 residues. The CDR3 sequence is CASSPSQGAYGYTF. Written as DNA, the CDR3 is TGTGCCAGCAGCCCCTCTCAGGGGGCCTATGGCTACACCTTC.